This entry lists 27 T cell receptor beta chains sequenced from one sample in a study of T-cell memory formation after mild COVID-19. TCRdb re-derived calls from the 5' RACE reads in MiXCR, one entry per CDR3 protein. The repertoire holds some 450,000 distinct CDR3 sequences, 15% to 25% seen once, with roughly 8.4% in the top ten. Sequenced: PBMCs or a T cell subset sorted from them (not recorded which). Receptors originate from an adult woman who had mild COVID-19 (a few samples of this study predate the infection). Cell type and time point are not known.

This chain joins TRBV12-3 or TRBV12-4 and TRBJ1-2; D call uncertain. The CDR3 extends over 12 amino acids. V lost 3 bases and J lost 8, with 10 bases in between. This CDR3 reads CASSFSLSGYTF. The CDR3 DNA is TGTGCCAGCAGTTTTAGCCTTTCGGGCTACACCTTC.

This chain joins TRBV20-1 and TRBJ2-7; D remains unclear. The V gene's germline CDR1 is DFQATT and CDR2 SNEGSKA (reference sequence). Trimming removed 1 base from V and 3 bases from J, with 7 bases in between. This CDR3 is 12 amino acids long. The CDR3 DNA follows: TGCAGTGCTAGAGGGCGGAGCTACGAGCAGTACTTC. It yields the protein CSARGRSYEQYF.

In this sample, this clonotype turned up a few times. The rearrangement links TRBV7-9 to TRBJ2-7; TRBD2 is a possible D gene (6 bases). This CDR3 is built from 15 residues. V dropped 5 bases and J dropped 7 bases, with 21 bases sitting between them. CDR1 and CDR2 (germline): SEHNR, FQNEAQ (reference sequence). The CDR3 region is CASSLFLGGAAEQYF. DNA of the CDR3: TGTGCCAGCAGCCTTTTTCTAGGCGGGGCTGCGGAGCAGTACTTC.

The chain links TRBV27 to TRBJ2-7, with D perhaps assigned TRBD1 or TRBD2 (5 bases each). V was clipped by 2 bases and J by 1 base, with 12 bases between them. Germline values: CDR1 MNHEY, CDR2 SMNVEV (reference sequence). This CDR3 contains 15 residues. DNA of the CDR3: TGTGCCAGCAGTTTAGTACCGGGACGGTCCTACGAGCAGTACTTC. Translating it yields CASSLVPGRSYEQYF.

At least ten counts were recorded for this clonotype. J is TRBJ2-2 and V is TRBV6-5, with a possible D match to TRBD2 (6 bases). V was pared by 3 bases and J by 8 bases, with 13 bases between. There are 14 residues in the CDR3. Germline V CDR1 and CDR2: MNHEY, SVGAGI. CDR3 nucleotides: TGTGCCAGCAGTTATCGGGCTAGCGATGGGGAGCTGTTTTTT. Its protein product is CASSYRASDGELFF.

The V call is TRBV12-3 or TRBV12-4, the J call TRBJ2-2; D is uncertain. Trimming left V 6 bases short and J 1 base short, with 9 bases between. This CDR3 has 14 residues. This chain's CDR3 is CASSGTLNTGELFF. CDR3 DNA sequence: TGTGCCAGCAGCGGAACTTTGAACACCGGGGAGCTGTTTTTT.

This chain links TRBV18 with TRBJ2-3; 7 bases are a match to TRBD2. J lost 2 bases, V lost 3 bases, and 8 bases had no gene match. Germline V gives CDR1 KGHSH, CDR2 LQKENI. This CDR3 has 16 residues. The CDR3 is CASSPVLGGNTDTQYF. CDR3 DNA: TGTGCCAGCTCACCGGTGCTCGGGGGGAACACAGATACGCAGTATTTT.

CDR3 residues: CASSQGLGLAEQETQYF. The CDR3 DNA sequence: TGTGCCAGCAGCCAAGGGTTAGGACTAGCGGAACAAGAGACCCAGTACTTC. The rearrangement joins TRBV3-1 to TRBJ2-5; 10 bases align to TRBD2. CDR3 length: 17 amino acids. Losses at the gene ends were 1 base for V and 2 bases for J; bases not matched to a gene: 7. Germline assignment: CDR1 LGHDT and CDR2 YNNKEL (reference sequence).

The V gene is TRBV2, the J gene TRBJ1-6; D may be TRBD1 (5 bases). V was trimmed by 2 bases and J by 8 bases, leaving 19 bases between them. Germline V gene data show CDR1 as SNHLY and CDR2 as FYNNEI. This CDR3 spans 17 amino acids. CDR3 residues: CASSESIRGLRHSPLHF. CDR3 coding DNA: TGTGCCAGCAGTGAATCTATAAGGGGATTACGACATTCACCCCTCCACTTT.

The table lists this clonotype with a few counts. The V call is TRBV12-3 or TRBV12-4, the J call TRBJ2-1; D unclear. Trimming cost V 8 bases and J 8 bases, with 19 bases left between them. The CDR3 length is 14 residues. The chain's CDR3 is CASGIGPRIHEQFF. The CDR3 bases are TGTGCCAGCGGTATAGGTCCCAGGATCCATGAGCAGTTCTTC.

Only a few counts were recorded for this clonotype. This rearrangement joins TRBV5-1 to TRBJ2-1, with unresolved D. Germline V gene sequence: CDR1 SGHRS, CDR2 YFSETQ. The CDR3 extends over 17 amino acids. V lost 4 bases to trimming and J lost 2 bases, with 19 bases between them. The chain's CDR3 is CASSPPRPTSTYNEQFF. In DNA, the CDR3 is TGCGCCAGCAGCCCACCCCGGCCGACCTCAACCTACAATGAGCAGTTCTTC. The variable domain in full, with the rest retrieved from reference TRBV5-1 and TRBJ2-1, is KAGVTQTPRYLIKTRGQQVTLSCSPISGHRSVSWYQQTPGQGLQFLFEYFSETQRNKGNFPGRFSGRQFSNSRSEMNVSTLELGDSALYLCASSPPRPTSTYNEQFFGPGTRLTVL.

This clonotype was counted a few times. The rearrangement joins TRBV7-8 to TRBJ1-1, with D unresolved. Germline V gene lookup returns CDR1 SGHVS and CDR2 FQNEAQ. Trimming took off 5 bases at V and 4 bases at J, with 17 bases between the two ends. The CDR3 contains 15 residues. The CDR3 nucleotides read TGTGCCAGCAGCCGACAAAGGGTGTCAGGCACTGAAGCTTTCTTT. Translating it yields CASSRQRVSGTEAFF.

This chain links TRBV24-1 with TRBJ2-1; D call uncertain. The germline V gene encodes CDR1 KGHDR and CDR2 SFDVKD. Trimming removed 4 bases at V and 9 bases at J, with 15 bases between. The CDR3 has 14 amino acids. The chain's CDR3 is CATSDPPQEIEQFF. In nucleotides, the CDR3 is TGTGCCACCAGTGACCCCCCTCAGGAAATTGAGCAGTTCTTC.

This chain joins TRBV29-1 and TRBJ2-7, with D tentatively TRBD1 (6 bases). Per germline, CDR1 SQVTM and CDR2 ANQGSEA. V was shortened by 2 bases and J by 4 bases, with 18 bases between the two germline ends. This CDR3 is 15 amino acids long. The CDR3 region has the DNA TGCAGCGTTGAACAACCAGCTATAGGACAGTACGAGCAGTACTTC. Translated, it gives CSVEQPAIGQYEQYF.

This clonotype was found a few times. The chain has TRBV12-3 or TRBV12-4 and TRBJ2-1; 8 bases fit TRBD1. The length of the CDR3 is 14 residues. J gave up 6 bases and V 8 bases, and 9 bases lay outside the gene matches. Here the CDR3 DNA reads TGTGCCAGCCGGCGGACAGGGATGGGCAATGAGCAGTTCTTC. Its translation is CASRRTGMGNEQFF.

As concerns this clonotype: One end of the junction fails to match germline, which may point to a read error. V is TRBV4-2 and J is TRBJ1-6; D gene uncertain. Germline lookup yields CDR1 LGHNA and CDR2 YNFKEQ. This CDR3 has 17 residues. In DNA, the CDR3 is TGTGCCAGCAGCCAAGAACCTATGGGTACCTATAATTCAACCCTCCACTTT. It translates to CASSQEPMGTYNSTLHF.

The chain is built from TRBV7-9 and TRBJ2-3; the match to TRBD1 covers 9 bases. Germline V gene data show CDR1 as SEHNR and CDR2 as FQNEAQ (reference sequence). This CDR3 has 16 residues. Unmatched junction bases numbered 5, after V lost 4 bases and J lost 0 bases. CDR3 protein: CASSSYRGPSTDTQYF. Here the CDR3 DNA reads TGTGCCAGCAGCTCTTACAGGGGGCCCAGCACAGATACGCAGTATTTT. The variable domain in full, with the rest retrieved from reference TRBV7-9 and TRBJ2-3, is DTGVSQNPRHKITKRGQNVTFRCDPISEHNRLYWYRQTLGQGPEFLTYFQNEAQLEKSRLLSDRFSAERPKGSFSTLEIQRTEQGDSAMYLCASSSYRGPSTDTQYFGPGTRLTVL.

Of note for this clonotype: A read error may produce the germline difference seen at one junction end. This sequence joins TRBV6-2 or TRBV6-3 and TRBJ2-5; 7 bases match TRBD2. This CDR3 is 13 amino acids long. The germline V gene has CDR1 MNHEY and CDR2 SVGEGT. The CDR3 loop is CASSYSTRETKYF. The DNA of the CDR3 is TGTGCCAGCAGTTACTCGACGCGGGAGACCAAGTACTTC.

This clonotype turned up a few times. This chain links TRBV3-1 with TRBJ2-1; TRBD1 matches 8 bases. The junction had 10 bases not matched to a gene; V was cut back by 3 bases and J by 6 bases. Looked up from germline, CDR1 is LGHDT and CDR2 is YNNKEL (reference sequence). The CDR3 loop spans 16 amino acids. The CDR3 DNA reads TGTGCCAGCAGCCAGATGGCCGGGACAGGAAGCAATGAGCAGTTCTTC. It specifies CASSQMAGTGSNEQFF.

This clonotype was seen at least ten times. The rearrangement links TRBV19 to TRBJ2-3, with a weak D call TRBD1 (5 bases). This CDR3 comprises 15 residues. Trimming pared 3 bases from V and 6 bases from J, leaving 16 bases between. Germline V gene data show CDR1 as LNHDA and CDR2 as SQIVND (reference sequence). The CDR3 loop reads CASSMRSAGIDTQYF. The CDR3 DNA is TGTGCCAGTAGTATGAGGTCGGCAGGGATCGATACGCAGTATTTT.

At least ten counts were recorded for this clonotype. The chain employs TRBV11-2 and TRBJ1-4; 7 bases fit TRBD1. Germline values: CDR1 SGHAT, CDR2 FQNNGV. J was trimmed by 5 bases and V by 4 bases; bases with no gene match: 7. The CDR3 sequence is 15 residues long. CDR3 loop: CASSYTGTVNEKLFF. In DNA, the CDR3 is TGTGCCAGCAGCTATACGGGGACAGTAAATGAAAAACTGTTTTTT.

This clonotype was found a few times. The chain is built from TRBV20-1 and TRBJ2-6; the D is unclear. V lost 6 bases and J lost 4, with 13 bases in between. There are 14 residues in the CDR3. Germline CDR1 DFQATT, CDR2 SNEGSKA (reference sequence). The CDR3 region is CSAFLGAGANVLTF. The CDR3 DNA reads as TGCAGTGCCTTCTTGGGCGCCGGGGCCAACGTCCTGACTTTC.

CDR3 amino acids: CSARVIGRLNTEAFF. The CDR3 nucleotides are TGCAGTGCTAGAGTAATTGGCAGGCTGAACACTGAAGCTTTCTTT. The gene calls are TRBV20-1 and TRBJ1-1; D is unresolved. Trimming pared 1 base from V and 0 bases from J, leaving 12 bases between. There are 15 residues in the CDR3. CDR1 and CDR2 from the germline V gene are DFQATT and SNEGSKA (reference sequence).

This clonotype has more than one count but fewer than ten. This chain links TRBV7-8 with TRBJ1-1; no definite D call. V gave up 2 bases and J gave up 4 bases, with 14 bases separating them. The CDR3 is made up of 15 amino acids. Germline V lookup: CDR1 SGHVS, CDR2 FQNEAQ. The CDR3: CASSLSLGRSTEAFF. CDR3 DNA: TGTGCCAGCAGCTTATCTCTTGGCCGGAGCACTGAAGCTTTCTTT.

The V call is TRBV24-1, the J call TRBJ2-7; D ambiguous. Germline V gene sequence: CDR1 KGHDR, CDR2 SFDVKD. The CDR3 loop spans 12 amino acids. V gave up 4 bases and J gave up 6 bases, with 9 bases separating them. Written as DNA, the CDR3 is TGTGCCACCAGTGAGGGAACGCGCGAGCAGTACTTC. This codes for CATSEGTREQYF.

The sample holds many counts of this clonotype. CDR3 sequence reads: CASSLAGGIYEQYF. The DNA for the CDR3 is TGTGCCAGCAGCCTAGCGGGGGGAATCTACGAGCAGTACTTC. This chain connects TRBV12-3 or TRBV12-4 to TRBJ2-7; 11 nucleotides line up with TRBD2. V was pared by 6 bases and J by 3 bases, with 4 bases of the junction left unmatched. The CDR3 runs to 14 residues.

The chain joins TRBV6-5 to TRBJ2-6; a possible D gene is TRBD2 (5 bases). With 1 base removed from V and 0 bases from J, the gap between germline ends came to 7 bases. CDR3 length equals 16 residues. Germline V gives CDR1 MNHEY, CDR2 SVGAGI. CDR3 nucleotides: TGTGCCAGCAGTTACTGGGCGGGCTCTGGGGCCAACGTCCTGACTTTC. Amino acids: CASSYWAGSGANVLTF.